One and the same sample provided the 16 T cell receptor beta chains below, sequenced in a study of control samples from healthy donors and cancer patients. The table came from immunoSEQ multiplex PCR; TCRdb's copy has only in-frame clones and leaves some out. The sample carries roughly 30,000 clones, around 90% recorded once. What was sequenced was formalin-fixed, paraffin-embedded tissue. These receptors all come from a female donor with melanoma.

The rearrangement joins TRBV6-5 to TRBJ2-2; either TRBD1 or TRBD2 may supply D (6 bases each). This CDR3 contains 15 residues. Trimming removed 6 bases at V and 2 bases at J, with 13 bases between. CDR1 and CDR2 (germline): MNHEY, SVGAGI. The DNA for the CDR3 is TGTGCCAGCAGGAGTGGGGGGCGAAACACCGGGGAGCTGTTTTTT. Encoded protein: CASRSGGRNTGELFF.

The rearrangement joins TRBV5-1 to TRBJ2-3, with 9 bases lining up with TRBD2. Looked up from germline, CDR1 is SGHRS and CDR2 is YFSETQ. V was pared by 0 bases and J by 5 bases, with 10 bases of the junction left unmatched. The CDR3 is 17 amino acids. The DNA for the CDR3 is TGCGCCAGCAGCTTGGTGGCCTTAGCGGGAGTGGGAGATACGCAGTATTTT. Its translation is CASSLVALAGVGDTQYF.

This chain links TRBV6-5 with TRBJ2-1; 8 bases map to TRBD2. V shed 0 bases and J 9 bases; nucleotides not matched to a gene: 10. CDR3 length: 16 amino acids. Germline CDR1 is MNHEY and CDR2 is SVGAGI. The CDR3, as DNA: TGTGCCAGCAGTTACTCCTGGAGCGGGAGTACTGGTGAGCAGTTCTTC. Translated, it gives CASSYSWSGSTGEQFF.

This clone has just a few counts. The chain carries TRBV7-8 and TRBJ1-1; a possible D gene is TRBD1 (5 bases). V lost 5 bases and J 0 bases, leaving 13 bases between the germline ends. The CDR3 has 15 amino acids. Germline V CDR1 and CDR2: SGHVS, FQNEAQ. The CDR3 sequence is CASSPPGLLNTEAFF. For the CDR3, the DNA is TGTGCCAGCAGCCCCCCGGGACTCTTGAACACTGAAGCTTTCTTT.

The chain uses TRBV10-3 and TRBJ2-5, with 16 bases that match TRBD2. J was trimmed by 4 bases and V by 6 bases; bases with no gene match: 5. The CDR3 is made up of 16 amino acids. Germline V CDR1 and CDR2: ENHRY, SYGVKD. The CDR3 protein is CAISSGTSGRGETQYF. The CDR3 coding sequence is TGTGCCATCAGCTCCGGGACTAGCGGGAGGGGAGAGACCCAGTACTTC.

This chain uses TRBV18 with TRBJ2-3, with 10 bases fitting TRBD1. V shed 1 base and J 4 bases; nucleotides not matched to a gene: 5. In germline, CDR1 is KGHSH, CDR2 LQKENI. This CDR3 comprises 16 residues. CDR3 amino acids: CASSPRDRGPPDTQYF. The CDR3, as DNA: TGTGCCAGCTCACCACGGGACAGGGGCCCCCCAGATACGCAGTATTTT. The full variable domain, with the rest looked up from reference TRBV18 and TRBJ2-3, is NAGVMQNPRHLVRRRGQEARLRCSPMKGHSHVYWYRQLPEEGLKFMVYLQKENIIDESGMPKERFSAEFPKEGPSILRIQQVVRGDSAAYFCASSPRDRGPPDTQYFGPGTRLTVL.

The rearrangement joins TRBV19 to TRBJ1-4, with D possibly being TRBD1 (6 bases). There are 16 residues in the CDR3. With 3 bases removed from V and 0 bases from J, the gap between germline ends came to 11 bases. From germline, CDR1 is LNHDA and CDR2 SQIVND (reference sequence). CDR3 sequence: CASSILGAATNEKLFF. Written as DNA, the CDR3 is TGTGCCAGTAGTATCCTGGGGGCAGCAACTAATGAAAAACTGTTTTTT.

The rearrangement joins TRBV7-8 to TRBJ2-4; 9 nucleotides align to TRBD2. Germline loops: CDR1 SGHVS, CDR2 FQNEAQ. V shed 1 base, J shed 7 bases, and the junction held 2 bases outside the gene matches. CDR3 length: 14 residues. CDR3 protein: CASSLGAGGNIQYF. The CDR3 region has the DNA TGTGCCAGCAGCTTAGGGGCGGGAGGGAACATTCAGTACTTC.

As concerns this clone: The identical CDR3 is also encoded by other nucleotide sequences in the sample. This sequence joins TRBV4-1 and TRBJ1-1, with no clear D. V shed 2 bases and J shed 0 bases, with 4 bases lying between them. The CDR3 loop spans 13 amino acids. The germline CDR1 and CDR2 sequences are MGHRA and YSYEKL. Written as DNA, the CDR3 is TGCGCCAGCAGCCAAAGCGTGAACACTGAAGCTTTCTTT. As protein: CASSQSVNTEAFF.

The chain employs TRBV7-6 and TRBJ2-5, with a tentative D call TRBD2 (6 bases). Trimming cost V 3 bases and J 5 bases, with 19 bases left between them. In germline, CDR1 is SGHVS, CDR2 FNYEAQ. The CDR3 runs to 16 residues. The CDR3 region is CASSLPPLASAETQYF. CDR3 sequence (DNA): TGTGCCAGCAGCTTGCCCCCTCTAGCGTCGGCGGAGACCCAGTACTTC.

This clone has only one observation. This sequence joins TRBV3-1 (or the pseudogene TRBV3-2) and TRBJ1-5; D perhaps matches TRBD1 (5 bases). CDR1 is LGHDT, CDR2 YNNKEL, per germline (reference sequence). The CDR3 is made up of 16 amino acids. V dropped 4 bases and J dropped 4 bases, with 17 bases sitting between them. Written as DNA, the CDR3 is TGTGCCAGCAGCCTGAAAATCGGGACCGAGAATCAGCCCCAGCATTTT. This gives the protein CASSLKIGTENQPQHF.

This clone was counted only a few times. Written as DNA, the CDR3 is TGTGCCAGTAGTCAGGGACAGGCCTCTGGGGCCAACGTCCTGACTTTC. Translating gives CASSQGQASGANVLTF. This rearrangement joins TRBV19 to TRBJ2-6; 8 nucleotides agree with TRBD1. Unmatched junction bases numbered 3, after V lost 5 bases and J lost 0 bases. CDR1 and CDR2 from the germline V gene are LNHDA and SQIVND (reference sequence). The CDR3 is 16 residues long.

V usage is TRBV5-1 and J usage is TRBJ2-7, with TRBD1 identical over 7 bases. The germline V gene encodes CDR1 SGHRS and CDR2 YFSETQ. CDR3 length: 14 amino acids. Unmatched junction bases numbered 5, after V lost 2 bases and J lost 3 bases. The CDR3 region has the DNA TGCGCCAGCAGCTTTAACCGACAGGGCTACGAGCAGTACTTC. Amino acid sequence: CASSFNRQGYEQYF.

This clone appeared once. J is TRBJ2-2 and V is TRBV5-6; tentatively, D is TRBD2 (6 bases). V was clipped by 4 bases and J by 5 bases, with 12 bases between them. This CDR3 comprises 14 residues. The V gene's germline CDR1 is SGHDT and CDR2 YYEEEE. The CDR3 coding sequence is TGTGCCAGCAGCCCCCCCCTAGCGACCGGGGAGCTGTTTTTT. Translating gives CASSPPLATGELFF.

The chain uses TRBV6-5 and TRBJ1-1; no definite D call. Looked up from germline, CDR1 is MNHEY and CDR2 is SVGAGI. V lost 7 bases and J lost 0, with 12 bases in between. The CDR3 runs to 14 residues. The CDR3, as DNA: TGTGCCAGCATAAAGGACCGGATGAACACTGAAGCTTTCTTT. This sequence encodes CASIKDRMNTEAFF.

In its sample, this clone was seen a few times. The chain links TRBV29-1 to TRBJ2-3; D is unresolved. Germline V CDR1 and CDR2: SQVTM, ANQGSEA. This CDR3 has 11 amino acids. Trimming took 4 bases from V and 6 from J, leaving 8 bases between them. This CDR3 reads CSVVFDDTQYF. Here the CDR3 DNA reads TGCAGCGTTGTATTTGATGATACGCAGTATTTT.